The rows below give T cell receptor beta chains drawn from one sample of a study of vaccination and CD4 T cells after COVID-19. TCRdb itself ran the PCR reads through MiXCR, one entry per CDR3 protein. The sample has 6,900 or so distinct CDR3 sequences; 30% to 45% are singletons. These receptors' targets are unknown. Sequencing was done on a sample of CD4+ T cells from blood, cultured in vitro. The receptors come from a human donor in good health. The CDR3 runs from the conserved cysteine through the conserved F or W. Each record gives: V gene, J gene, clone size, D gene, CDR3 protein, CDR3 DNA. A D gene is named only where the DNA matches it firmly. Size tells how often a clone was seen (once, few, many) or the class of an expanded clone, and some rows leave it out.

V gene: TRBV27; J gene: TRBJ1-2; clone size: few; D gene: -; CDR3 protein: CASSLSGTFYGYTF; CDR3 DNA: TGTGCCAGCAGCTTATCGGGGACGTTCTATGGCTACACCTTC
V gene: TRBV10-3; J gene: TRBJ1-2; clone size: -; D gene: -; CDR3 protein: CAIRPGREHYGYTF; CDR3 DNA: TGTGCCATCAGACCGGGGCGCGAGCACTATGGCTACACCTTC
V gene: TRBV20-1; J gene: TRBJ1-5; clone size: -; D gene: -; CDR3 protein: CSAQDRGGSHGQPQHF; CDR3 DNA: TGCAGTGCTCAAGACCGGGGCGGCTCCCATGGACAGCCCCAGCATTTT
V gene: TRBV27; J gene: TRBJ1-2; clone size: few; D gene: -; CDR3 protein: CASGRAVTYGYTF; CDR3 DNA: TGTGCCAGCGGCCGGGCGGTGACCTATGGCTACACCTTC
V gene: TRBV2; J gene: TRBJ2-2; clone size: -; D gene: TRBD2; CDR3 protein: CASTSGRGSGELFF; CDR3 DNA: TGTGCCAGCACTAGCGGGAGGGGGTCCGGGGAGCTGTTTTTT
V gene: TRBV14; J gene: TRBJ2-1; clone size: -; D gene: -; CDR3 protein: CASSQWLPLPGGDEQFF; CDR3 DNA: TGTGCCAGCAGCCAATGGTTGCCCCTTCCGGGTGGGGATGAGCAGTTCTTC
V gene: TRBV24-1; J gene: TRBJ1-5; clone size: -; D gene: TRBD1; CDR3 protein: CATSDTTGGVSQPQHF; CDR3 DNA: TGTGCCACCAGTGATACCACAGGGGGCGTGAGCCAGCCCCAGCATTTT
V gene: TRBV6-1; J gene: TRBJ1-6; clone size: -; D gene: -; CDR3 protein: CASSPLWGIRTVGTDSHNSPLHF; CDR3 DNA: TGTGCCAGCAGTCCTCTATGGGGGATACGGACGGTGGGAACGGACAGTCATAATTCACCCCTCCACTTT
V gene: TRBV20-1; J gene: TRBJ1-1; clone size: few; D gene: TRBD1; CDR3 protein: CSAREPGGDTEAFF; CDR3 DNA: TGCAGTGCTAGAGAGCCAGGGGGAGACACTGAAGCTTTCTTT
V gene: TRBV2; J gene: TRBJ2-5; clone size: -; D gene: TRBD2; CDR3 protein: CASKPGLAMVETQYF; CDR3 DNA: TGTGCCAGTAAGCCGGGACTAGCGATGGTCGAGACCCAGTACTTC
V gene: TRBV7-2; J gene: TRBJ1-1; clone size: once; D gene: -; CDR3 protein: CASSLRAPQAEAFF; CDR3 DNA: TGTGCCAGCAGCCTGCGGGCCCCGCAGGCTGAAGCTTTCTTT
V gene: TRBV2; J gene: TRBJ1-1; clone size: -; D gene: -; CDR3 protein: CASGLMGLNTEAFF; CDR3 DNA: TGTGCCAGCGGGTTGATGGGGTTGAACACTGAAGCTTTCTTT
V gene: TRBV7-9; J gene: TRBJ1-1; clone size: -; D gene: -; CDR3 protein: CASSLALRWGHGTEAFF; CDR3 DNA: TGTGCCAGCAGCTTAGCGCTAAGATGGGGTCATGGCACTGAAGCTTTCTTT
V gene: TRBV19; J gene: TRBJ2-5; clone size: -; D gene: TRBD2; CDR3 protein: CASRRGQTSGPQETQYF; CDR3 DNA: TGTGCCAGTAGACGGGGACAGACTAGCGGGCCACAAGAGACCCAGTACTTC
V gene: TRBV19; J gene: TRBJ2-3; clone size: -; D gene: -; CDR3 protein: CASSNPVGTDTQYF; CDR3 DNA: TGTGCCAGTAGTAACCCGGTTGGCACAGATACGCAGTATTTT
V gene: TRBV6-1; J gene: TRBJ1-5; clone size: medium-sized; D gene: TRBD1; CDR3 protein: CASSGRQGRPQHF; CDR3 DNA: TGTGCCAGCAGTGGGCGACAGGGGCGGCCCCAGCATTTT
V gene: TRBV6-1; J gene: TRBJ1-3; clone size: -; D gene: TRBD1; CDR3 protein: CASRGQGVGNTIYF; CDR3 DNA: TGTGCCAGCAGGGGACAGGGGGTTGGAAACACCATATATTTT
V gene: TRBV20-1; J gene: TRBJ2-5; clone size: few; D gene: -; CDR3 protein: CSAQPGAAQYF; CDR3 DNA: TGCAGTGCCCAACCAGGGGCGGCCCAGTACTTC
V gene: TRBV2; J gene: TRBJ1-5; clone size: -; D gene: -; CDR3 protein: CASSEGLLQPQHF; CDR3 DNA: TGTGCCAGCAGTGAAGGATTACTTCAGCCCCAGCATTTT
V gene: TRBV30; J gene: TRBJ1-1; clone size: -; D gene: -; CDR3 protein: CAWRAETKGTEAFF; CDR3 DNA: TGTGCCTGGAGGGCCGAAACGAAGGGCACTGAAGCTTTCTTT
V gene: TRBV5-1; J gene: TRBJ1-1; clone size: -; D gene: TRBD1; CDR3 protein: CASSKSTGGEQPAAFF; CDR3 DNA: TGCGCCAGCAGCAAGAGCACAGGGGGCGAACAACCGGCAGCTTTCTTT
V gene: TRBV12-3/TRBV12-4; J gene: TRBJ2-3; clone size: -; D gene: -; CDR3 protein: CASSVLGRATDTQYF; CDR3 DNA: TGTGCCAGCAGTGTGCTGGGCAGAGCCACAGATACGCAGTATTTT
V gene: TRBV6-1; J gene: TRBJ1-2; clone size: -; D gene: -; CDR3 protein: CASSAGDTKGGYTF; CDR3 DNA: TGTGCCAGCAGTGCGGGGGACACTAAAGGTGGCTACACCTTC
V gene: TRBV12-3/TRBV12-4; J gene: TRBJ2-2; clone size: -; D gene: TRBD1; CDR3 protein: CASSSTGTGPGELFF; CDR3 DNA: TGTGCCAGCAGTTCTACCGGGACAGGGCCCGGGGAGCTGTTTTTT
V gene: TRBV28; J gene: TRBJ1-1; clone size: -; D gene: TRBD1; CDR3 protein: CASSLAGGGTEAFF; CDR3 DNA: TGTGCCAGCAGTTTAGCAGGGGGGGGAACTGAAGCTTTCTTT
V gene: TRBV10-1; J gene: TRBJ2-7; clone size: -; D gene: -; CDR3 protein: CASSEGVGVLTVQYF; CDR3 DNA: TGCGCCAGCAGTGAGGGGGTTGGAGTCCTTACCGTGCAGTACTTC
V gene: TRBV20-1; J gene: TRBJ1-5; clone size: -; D gene: -; CDR3 protein: CSARGGVLSNQPQHF; CDR3 DNA: TGCAGTGCTAGAGGTGGGGTTTTGAGCAATCAGCCCCAGCATTTT
V gene: TRBV24-1; J gene: TRBJ2-3; clone size: -; D gene: -; CDR3 protein: CATSFGQNTDTQYF; CDR3 DNA: TGTGCCACCAGTTTCGGACAAAACACAGATACGCAGTATTTT
V gene: TRBV19; J gene: TRBJ2-7; clone size: few; D gene: -; CDR3 protein: CASMHSGGSEQYF; CDR3 DNA: TGTGCCAGTATGCACTCCGGAGGCAGCGAGCAGTACTTC
V gene: TRBV6-1; J gene: TRBJ1-1; clone size: few; D gene: TRBD1; CDR3 protein: CASSPRTGLNTEAFF; CDR3 DNA: TGTGCCAGCAGCCCGAGGACAGGTTTGAACACTGAAGCTTTCTTT
V gene: TRBV6-5; J gene: TRBJ2-1; clone size: -; D gene: -; CDR3 protein: CASSYSSTNNEQFF; CDR3 DNA: TGTGCCAGCAGTTACTCGAGCACTAACAATGAGCAGTTCTTC
V gene: TRBV27; J gene: TRBJ1-5; clone size: few; D gene: -; CDR3 protein: CASSPTVWVGQPQHF; CDR3 DNA: TGTGCCAGCAGTCCCACAGTATGGGTAGGCCAGCCCCAGCATTTT
V gene: TRBV7-2; J gene: TRBJ2-3; clone size: -; D gene: -; CDR3 protein: CASSLASGSTDTQYF; CDR3 DNA: TGTGCCAGCAGCTTAGCGTCCGGGAGCACAGATACGCAGTATTTT
V gene: TRBV12-3/TRBV12-4; J gene: TRBJ1-2; clone size: -; D gene: TRBD1; CDR3 protein: CASSLSRTGRYGYTF; CDR3 DNA: TGTGCCAGCAGTTTGAGCCGGACAGGGCGCTATGGCTACACCTTC
V gene: TRBV19; J gene: TRBJ1-6; clone size: -; D gene: TRBD1; CDR3 protein: CALRDRASYNSPLHF; CDR3 DNA: TGTGCCCTCCGGGACAGGGCGTCCTATAATTCACCCCTCCACTTT
V gene: TRBV6-2/TRBV6-3; J gene: TRBJ1-5; clone size: few; D gene: -; CDR3 protein: CASSYRGRGQPQHF; CDR3 DNA: TGTGCCAGCAGTTACCGGGGTCGGGGTCAGCCCCAGCATTTT
V gene: TRBV19; J gene: TRBJ1-2; clone size: -; D gene: -; CDR3 protein: CASRTTATFGYTF; CDR3 DNA: TGTGCCAGTAGGACGACAGCTACGTTCGGCTACACCTTC
V gene: TRBV18; J gene: TRBJ2-5; clone size: -; D gene: -; CDR3 protein: CASSNETETQYF; CDR3 DNA: TGTGCCAGCTCAAATGAAACTGAGACCCAGTACTTC
V gene: TRBV6-2/TRBV6-3; J gene: TRBJ2-2; clone size: -; D gene: TRBD2; CDR3 protein: CASSYPAPGGAGELFF; CDR3 DNA: TGTGCCAGCAGTTACCCCGCCCCGGGAGGTGCCGGGGAGCTGTTTTTT
V gene: TRBV10-1; J gene: TRBJ1-1; clone size: few; D gene: -; CDR3 protein: CASRERRVDTEAFF; CDR3 DNA: TGCGCCAGCAGGGAAAGGAGGGTGGACACTGAAGCTTTCTTT
V gene: TRBV2; J gene: TRBJ2-7; clone size: -; D gene: TRBD1; CDR3 protein: CASSGDRGIGEQYF; CDR3 DNA: TGTGCCAGCAGTGGGGACAGGGGGATCGGCGAGCAGTACTTC
V gene: TRBV10-2; J gene: TRBJ2-7; clone size: -; D gene: -; CDR3 protein: CASSELAGLYEQYF; CDR3 DNA: TGCGCCAGCAGTGAGCTCGCGGGTCTCTACGAGCAGTACTTC
V gene: TRBV6-5; J gene: TRBJ2-7; clone size: -; D gene: TRBD1; CDR3 protein: CASSYYRQGYIYEQYF; CDR3 DNA: TGTGCCAGCAGTTATTACCGACAGGGGTACATCTACGAGCAGTACTTC
V gene: TRBV7-9; J gene: TRBJ1-5; clone size: few; D gene: -; CDR3 protein: CASSLQGDNQPQHF; CDR3 DNA: TGTGCCAGCAGCTTACAGGGAGACAATCAGCCCCAGCATTTT
V gene: TRBV30; J gene: TRBJ2-7; clone size: -; D gene: -; CDR3 protein: CAWSVERQGSKQYF; CDR3 DNA: TGTGCCTGGAGTGTGGAACGTCAGGGTTCTAAGCAGTACTTC
V gene: TRBV19; J gene: TRBJ2-5; clone size: few; D gene: -; CDR3 protein: CASSKGYRQETQYF; CDR3 DNA: TGTGCCAGTAGTAAGGGCTACCGGCAAGAGACCCAGTACTTC
V gene: TRBV5-1; J gene: TRBJ2-2; clone size: once; D gene: -; CDR3 protein: CASSLPRASGELFF; CDR3 DNA: TGCGCCAGCAGCTTGCCCAGGGCTAGCGGGGAGCTGTTTTTT
V gene: TRBV15; J gene: TRBJ1-2; clone size: -; D gene: TRBD1; CDR3 protein: CATSRGEMYRDRDNYGYTF; CDR3 DNA: TGTGCCACCAGCAGGGGGGAGATGTACCGGGACAGGGATAACTATGGCTACACCTTC
V gene: TRBV5-4; J gene: TRBJ1-6; clone size: -; D gene: TRBD1; CDR3 protein: CASSSDRDSTLHF; CDR3 DNA: TGTGCCAGCAGCTCGGACAGGGATTCAACCCTCCACTTT
V gene: TRBV20-1; J gene: TRBJ1-5; clone size: -; D gene: -; CDR3 protein: CSADGTQGFNQPQHF; CDR3 DNA: TGCAGTGCTGACGGGACGCAGGGCTTCAATCAGCCCCAGCATTTT
V gene: TRBV7-9; J gene: TRBJ1-6; clone size: few; D gene: -; CDR3 protein: CASSFGTVNSPLHF; CDR3 DNA: TGTGCCAGCAGCTTTGGGACGGTGAATTCACCCCTCCACTTT
V gene: TRBV12-3/TRBV12-4; J gene: TRBJ2-3; clone size: -; D gene: -; CDR3 protein: CASSFGAVSSTDTQYF; CDR3 DNA: TGTGCCAGCAGTTTTGGGGCGGTGTCTAGCACAGATACGCAGTATTTT
V gene: TRBV20-1; J gene: TRBJ2-2; clone size: few; D gene: TRBD2; CDR3 protein: CSARGPTSGHTGELFF; CDR3 DNA: TGCAGTGCTAGAGGGCCGACTAGCGGACACACCGGGGAGCTGTTTTTT
V gene: TRBV6-2/TRBV6-3; J gene: TRBJ1-2; clone size: -; D gene: -; CDR3 protein: CASSYSNRYYGYTF; CDR3 DNA: TGTGCCAGCAGTTACTCGAACCGATACTATGGCTACACCTTC